This passage covers 2 T cell receptor beta chains from one sample sequenced in a study of human T cells and chemical hapten exposure. TCRdb re-called the RACE reads with MiXCR, one entry per CDR3 protein. The table has fewer than 350,000 distinct CDR3 sequences, roughly 7.7% seen once. As to time point: pre-sensitization, week 0. The treatment: therapeutic diphenylcyclopropenone sensitization with weekly scalp DPC. The source was whole blood, collected in connection with sensitization to the hapten diphenylcyclopropenone (DPC). These receptors were taken from a man younger than 35 with alopecia areata. Some clones in this sample may be carry-over from other donors' samples.

The chain uses TRBV3-1 and TRBJ1-1; no definite D call. V lost 1 base to trimming and J lost 3 bases, with 9 bases between them. The CDR3 is 14 residues long. The germline V gene has CDR1 LGHDT and CDR2 YNNKEL (reference sequence). CDR3 residues: CASSQVFGDTEAFF. For the CDR3, the DNA is TGTGCCAGCAGCCAAGTCTTCGGGGACACTGAAGCTTTCTTT.

CDR3 sequence reads: CASCPDGSNQPQHF. The CDR3, as DNA: TGTGCCAGCTGCCCGGATGGGAGCAATCAGCCCCAGCATTTT. The V call is TRBV2, the J call TRBJ1-5; no definite D call. The CDR3 has 14 amino acids. Germline CDR1 and CDR2: SNHLY and FYNNEI. V lost 8 bases to trimming and J lost 1 base, with 12 bases between them.